This is a list of T cell receptor beta chains from one sample in a study of PD-1 blockade in classical Hodgkin lymphoma. The assay was immunoSEQ multiplex PCR, and TCRdb's table has in-frame clones only and misses some. Of about 40,000 clones listed, roughly 78% are singletons. The sample consisted of peripheral blood mononuclear cells (PBMCs), taken at baseline. The origin of the receptors is a human donor with classical Hodgkin lymphoma. The CDR3 runs from the conserved cysteine through the conserved F or W. Each record gives: V gene, D gene, J gene, clone size, CDR3 protein, CDR3 DNA. A D gene is named only where the DNA matches it firmly. The size field is filled for only some rows; it gives once, few, many or a size class.

>TRBV7-9|NA|TRBJ2-7|NA
CASSEYEQYF
TGTGCCAGCAGCGAATACGAGCAGTACTTC
>TRBV4-3|NA|TRBJ2-5|NA
CASSQVAEETQYF
TGCGCCAGCAGCCAAGTGGCAGAAGAGACCCAGTACTTC
>TRBV29-1|NA|TRBJ2-7|NA
CSVERQGGWEQYF
TGCAGCGTTGAAAGGCAGGGAGGCTGGGAGCAGTACTTC
>TRBV5-4|TRBD2|TRBJ2-1|NA
CASSLGLAGELNEQFF
TGTGCCAGCAGCTTGGGACTAGCGGGGGAACTAAATGAGCAGTTCTTC
>TRBV7-6|NA|TRBJ2-7|NA
CASSLGFGTRYEQYF
TGTGCCAGCAGCCTGGGGTTTGGGACCCGCTACGAGCAGTACTTC
>TRBV13|NA|TRBJ1-1|NA
CASSLGGAGTEAFF
TGTGCCAGCAGCTTAGGGGGCGCCGGCACTGAAGCTTTCTTT
>TRBV6-5|NA|TRBJ2-7|NA
CASSESRWEQYF
TGTGCCAGCAGTGAATCCCGTTGGGAGCAGTACTTC
>TRBV5-1|TRBD1|TRBJ1-4|NA
CASSPLTGYEKLFF
TGCGCCAGCAGCCCACTGACAGGGTATGAAAAACTGTTTTTT
>TRBV5-1|NA|TRBJ2-2|once
CASSLSTNTGELFF
TGCGCCAGCAGCTTGTCCACCAACACCGGGGAGCTGTTTTTT
>TRBV6-5|NA|TRBJ2-3|NA
CATKGQARTDTQYF
TGTGCCACCAAGGGTCAAGCCCGAACAGATACGCAGTATTTT
>TRBV10-3|NA|TRBJ2-4|few
CAISEGGDNIQYF
TGTGCCATCAGTGAAGGAGGGGACAACATTCAGTACTTC
>TRBV7-9|NA|TRBJ2-6|few
CASSLDIGGSGANVLTF
TGTGCCAGCAGCTTAGATATCGGGGGATCTGGGGCCAACGTCCTGACTTTC
>TRBV2|NA|TRBJ2-2|NA
CASGGQGANTGELFF
TGTGCCAGCGGTGGGCAGGGTGCGAACACCGGGGAGCTGTTTTTT
>TRBV7-6|TRBD2|TRBJ2-7|NA
CASSLGAGGPYEQYF
TGTGCCAGCAGCTTAGGGGCGGGGGGCCCCTACGAGCAGTACTTC
>TRBV4-1|NA|TRBJ1-6|NA
CASSSPFQGLTYNSPLHF
TGCGCCAGCAGCTCTCCATTTCAGGGTCTAACTTATAATTCACCCCTCCACTTT
>TRBV2|TRBD1|TRBJ2-7|NA
CASGTTGGSYEQYF
TGTGCCAGCGGCACCACAGGGGGCTCCTACGAGCAGTACTTC
>TRBV6-1|NA|TRBJ2-2|once
CASRPGAGELFF
TGTGCCAGCAGACCCGGTGCCGGGGAGCTGTTTTTT
>TRBV28|NA|TRBJ1-2|NA
CASSSGGGNYGYTF
TGTGCCAGCAGTTCCGGGGGCGGGAACTATGGCTACACCTTC
>TRBV5-4|NA|TRBJ2-2|NA
CASSPRGGPNTGELFF
TGTGCCAGCAGCCCCCGAGGGGGGCCGAACACCGGGGAGCTGTTTTTT
>TRBV7-2|TRBD1|TRBJ2-7|once
CASSSPARGYEQYF
TGTGCCAGCAGCTCCCCGGCCAGGGGGTACGAGCAGTACTTC
>TRBV5-1|NA|TRBJ1-1|NA
CASSWNRVNTEAFF
TGCGCCAGCAGCTGGAACAGGGTGAACACTGAAGCTTTCTTT
>TRBV4-3|NA|TRBJ2-1|NA
CASSQEAANYNEQFF
TGCGCCAGCAGCCAAGAGGCGGCTAATTACAATGAGCAGTTCTTC
>TRBV6-5|NA|TRBJ2-7|NA
CASSLGDFPSYEQYF
TGTGCCAGCAGTTTGGGGGACTTCCCCTCCTACGAGCAGTACTTC
>TRBV18|NA|TRBJ2-5|once
CASSPPGSNQETQYF
TGTGCCAGCTCACCCCCGGGAAGTAATCAAGAGACCCAGTACTTC
>TRBV27|NA|TRBJ2-7|NA
CASSLGRVSEQYF
TGTGCCAGCAGTTTAGGCAGGGTCTCCGAGCAGTACTTC
>TRBV5-8|TRBD2|TRBJ2-7|NA
CASSSSGGPDPYEQYF
TGTGCCAGCAGCTCTAGCGGGGGGCCCGACCCCTACGAGCAGTACTTC
>TRBV11-2|NA|TRBJ2-3|few
CASSLDGTDTQYF
TGTGCCAGCAGCTTAGATGGAACAGATACGCAGTATTTT
>TRBV12-5|NA|TRBJ2-5|NA
CASGLGTAGIQETQYF
TGTGCTAGTGGTTTGGGGACAGCGGGTATCCAAGAGACCCAGTACTTC
>TRBV11-3|NA|TRBJ2-1|NA
CASSLALNEQFF
TGTGCCAGCAGCTTAGCGCTCAATGAGCAGTTCTTC
>TRBV27|TRBD1|TRBJ1-6|NA
CASSLANMRTGGDSSSPLHF
TGTGCCAGCAGTCTAGCGAATATGAGGACAGGGGGCGATTCAAGCTCACCCCTCCACTTT
>TRBV4-2|TRBD2|TRBJ2-5|NA
CASSQTSGGAYQETQYF
TGTGCCAGCAGCCAGACTAGCGGGGGGGCGTACCAAGAGACCCAGTACTTC
>TRBV14|NA|TRBJ2-7|NA
CASSQHGGDSRSSYEQYF
TGTGCCAGCAGCCAGCATGGGGGGGACAGCAGGAGCTCCTACGAGCAGTACTTC
>TRBV6-5|TRBD1|TRBJ1-6|few
CASSYSGQDNSPLHF
TGTGCCAGCAGTTACTCGGGACAGGATAATTCACCCCTCCACTTT
>TRBV6-5|TRBD1|TRBJ2-7|NA
CASRRQGLSNEQYF
TGTGCCAGCCGACGACAGGGCTTGAGTAACGAGCAGTACTTC
>TRBV5-1|NA|TRBJ2-7|NA
CASSLGISYEQYF
TGCGCCAGCAGCTTGGGGATTTCCTACGAGCAGTACTTC
>TRBV27|NA|TRBJ1-1|once
CASRSPDTEAFF
TGTGCCAGCAGGTCTCCAGACACTGAAGCTTTCTTT
>TRBV18|TRBD1|TRBJ1-2|NA
CASSPSGQGVNGYTF
TGTGCCAGCTCACCATCGGGACAGGGGGTCAATGGCTACACCTTC
>TRBV4-3|TRBD1|TRBJ1-2|NA
CASSLAGQGAYGYTF
TGCGCCAGCAGCCTCGCCGGACAGGGGGCCTATGGCTACACCTTC
>TRBV10-3|TRBD1|TRBJ1-3|NA
CAITGTVGNTIYF
TGTGCCATCACCGGGACAGTGGGAAACACCATATATTTT
>TRBV6-1|NA|TRBJ2-7|NA
CASSPLYEQYF
TGTGCCAGCAGCCCCCTCTACGAGCAGTACTTC
>TRBV7-2|TRBD1|TRBJ1-6|NA
CASSFPTGGNSPLHF
TGTGCCAGCAGCTTCCCCACAGGGGGGAATTCACCCCTCCACTTT
>TRBV5-1|NA|TRBJ2-7|NA
CASSTGPTYEQYF
TGCGCCAGCTCTACAGGGCCGACCTACGAGCAGTACTTC
>TRBV5-1|NA|TRBJ2-5|NA
CASSLEATVGETQYF
TGCGCCAGCAGCTTGGAAGCGACAGTTGGGGAGACCCAGTACTTC
>TRBV18|TRBD1|TRBJ2-7|NA
CASSPGTGNYEQYF
TGTGCCAGCTCACCGGGGACAGGGAACTACGAGCAGTACTTC
>TRBV7-2|TRBD1|TRBJ2-2|NA
CASSRDRGDTGELFF
TGTGCCAGCAGTCGAGACAGGGGGGACACCGGGGAGCTGTTTTTT
>TRBV6-5|TRBD1|TRBJ2-5|NA
CASSPGGETQYF
TGTGCCAGCAGTCCAGGGGGCGAGACCCAGTACTTC
>TRBV6-1|TRBD1|TRBJ1-2|NA
CASSEWWGDRGQKGYTF
TGTGCCAGCAGTGAATGGTGGGGGGACAGGGGGCAAAAAGGCTACACCTTC
>TRBV5-1|NA|TRBJ2-6|NA
CASSPPLPGANVLTF
TGCGCCAGCAGCCCCCCCCTTCCTGGGGCCAACGTCCTGACTTTC
>TRBV27|NA|TRBJ1-5|few
CASSLSRWGGQPQHF
TGTGCCAGCAGTTTATCGCGATGGGGAGGTCAGCCCCAGCATTTT
>TRBV9|NA|TRBJ2-7|NA
CASSVEASGIYEQYF
TGTGCCAGCAGCGTAGAGGCCAGCGGAATCTACGAGCAGTACTTC
>TRBV11-2|NA|TRBJ1-2|NA
CASSLGIRQGYGYTF
TGTGCCAGCAGCTTAGGGATAAGGCAGGGCTATGGCTACACCTTC
>TRBV11-2|TRBD2|TRBJ2-7|NA
CASSLWSSGGAGEQYF
TGTGCCAGCAGCTTATGGTCTAGCGGGGGGGCAGGGGAGCAGTACTTC
>TRBV5-1|NA|TRBJ1-1|NA
CASRGDNTEAFF
TGCGCCAGCAGGGGGGATAACACTGAAGCTTTCTTT
>TRBV18|NA|TRBJ1-5|NA
CASSPQQGSNQPQHF
TGTGCCAGCTCACCCCAACAGGGTAGCAATCAGCCCCAGCATTTT
>TRBV4-1|NA|TRBJ2-7|NA
CASSQARRGEQYF
TGCGCCAGCAGCCAAGCTAGGCGGGGAGAGCAGTACTTC
>TRBV29-1|NA|TRBJ2-7|NA
CSVAAWTRNEQYF
TGCAGCGTCGCCGCGTGGACAAGGAACGAGCAGTACTTC
>TRBV4-1|NA|TRBJ1-2|few
CASSQEDSYGYTF
TGCGCCAGCAGCCAAGAGGACAGCTATGGCTACACCTTC
>TRBV29-1|NA|TRBJ2-1|NA
CSVEEARTKQFF
TGCAGCGTTGAAGAGGCTAGAACCAAGCAGTTCTTC
>TRBV2|TRBD2|TRBJ2-2|NA
CASTGGGAGGELFF
TGTGCCAGCACCGGCGGGGGGGCTGGCGGGGAGCTGTTTTTT
>TRBV7-9|NA|TRBJ2-1|NA
CASSLGQNNEQFF
TGTGCCAGCAGCTTAGGACAGAACAATGAGCAGTTCTTC